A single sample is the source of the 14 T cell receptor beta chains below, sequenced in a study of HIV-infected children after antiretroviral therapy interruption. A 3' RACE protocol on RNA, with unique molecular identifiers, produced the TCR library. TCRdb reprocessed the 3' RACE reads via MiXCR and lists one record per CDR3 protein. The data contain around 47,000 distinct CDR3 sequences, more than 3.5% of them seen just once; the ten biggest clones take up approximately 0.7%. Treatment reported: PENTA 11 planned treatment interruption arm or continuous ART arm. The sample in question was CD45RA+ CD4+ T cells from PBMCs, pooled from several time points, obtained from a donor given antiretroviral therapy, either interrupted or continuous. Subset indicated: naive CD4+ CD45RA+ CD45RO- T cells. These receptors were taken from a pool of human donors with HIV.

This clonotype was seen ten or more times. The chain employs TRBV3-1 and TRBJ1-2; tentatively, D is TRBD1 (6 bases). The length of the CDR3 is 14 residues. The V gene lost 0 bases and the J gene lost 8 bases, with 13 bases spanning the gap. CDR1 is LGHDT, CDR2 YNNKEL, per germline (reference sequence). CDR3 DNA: TGTGCCAGCAGCCAAGATTGGGGGGGCAGGGGCTACACCTTC. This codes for CASSQDWGGRGYTF. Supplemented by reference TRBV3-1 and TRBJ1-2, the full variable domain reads DTAVSQTPKYLVTQMGNDKSIKCEQNLGHDTMYWYKQDSKKFLKIMFSYNNKELIINETVPNRFSPKSPDKAHLNLHINSLELGDSAVYFCASSQDWGGRGYTFGSGTRLTVV.

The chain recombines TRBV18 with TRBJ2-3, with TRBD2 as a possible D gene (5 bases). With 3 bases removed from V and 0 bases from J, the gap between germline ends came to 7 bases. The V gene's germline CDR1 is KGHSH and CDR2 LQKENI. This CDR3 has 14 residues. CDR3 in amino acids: CASSPDSSTDTQYF. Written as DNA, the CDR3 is TGTGCCAGCTCACCGGACTCAAGCACAGATACGCAGTATTTT.

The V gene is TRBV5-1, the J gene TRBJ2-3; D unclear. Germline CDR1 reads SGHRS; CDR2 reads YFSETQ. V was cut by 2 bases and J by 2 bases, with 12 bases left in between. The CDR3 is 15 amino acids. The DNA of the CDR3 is TGCGCCAGCAGCTTAGGGAACTCACTCACAGATACGCAGTATTTT. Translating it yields CASSLGNSLTDTQYF.

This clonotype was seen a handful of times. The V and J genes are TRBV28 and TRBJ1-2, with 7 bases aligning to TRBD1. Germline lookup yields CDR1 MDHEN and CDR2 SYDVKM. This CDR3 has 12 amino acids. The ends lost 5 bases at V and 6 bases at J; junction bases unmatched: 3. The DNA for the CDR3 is TGTGCCAGCAGTGACAGGGTTGATGGCTACACCTTC. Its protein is CASSDRVDGYTF.

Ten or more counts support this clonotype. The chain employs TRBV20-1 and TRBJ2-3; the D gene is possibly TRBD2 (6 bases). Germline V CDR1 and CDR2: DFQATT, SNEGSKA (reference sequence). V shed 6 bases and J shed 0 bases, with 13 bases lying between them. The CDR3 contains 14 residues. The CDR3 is CSARAGGSTDTQYF. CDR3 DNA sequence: TGCAGTGCCCGAGCGGGCGGTAGCACAGATACGCAGTATTTT.

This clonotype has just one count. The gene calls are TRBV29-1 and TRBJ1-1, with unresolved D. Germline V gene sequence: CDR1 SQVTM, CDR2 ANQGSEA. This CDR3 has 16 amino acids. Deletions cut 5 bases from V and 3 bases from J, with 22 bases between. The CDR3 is CSVYPGLGMEDTEAFF. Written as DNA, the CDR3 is TGCAGCGTTTACCCCGGACTGGGTATGGAGGACACTGAAGCTTTCTTT.

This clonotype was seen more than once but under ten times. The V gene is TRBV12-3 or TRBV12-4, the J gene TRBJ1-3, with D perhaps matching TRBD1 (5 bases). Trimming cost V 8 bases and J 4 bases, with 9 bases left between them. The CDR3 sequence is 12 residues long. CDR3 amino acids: CASEGSGNTIYF. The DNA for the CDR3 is TGTGCCAGCGAGGGGTCCGGAAACACCATATATTTT.

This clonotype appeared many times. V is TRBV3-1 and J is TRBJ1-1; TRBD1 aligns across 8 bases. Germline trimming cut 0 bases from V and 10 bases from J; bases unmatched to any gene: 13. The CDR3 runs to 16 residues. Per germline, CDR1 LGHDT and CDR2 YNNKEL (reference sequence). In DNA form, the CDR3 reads TGTGCCAGCAGCCAAGATCTTACAGGCACAGGGGGTGTAGCTTTCTTT. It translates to CASSQDLTGTGGVAFF.

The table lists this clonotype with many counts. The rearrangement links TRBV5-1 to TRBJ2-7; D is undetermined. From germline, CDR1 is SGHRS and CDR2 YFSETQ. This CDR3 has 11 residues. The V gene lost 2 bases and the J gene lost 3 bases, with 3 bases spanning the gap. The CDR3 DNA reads TGCGCCAGCAGCTTAAACTACGAGCAGTACTTC. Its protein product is CASSLNYEQYF.

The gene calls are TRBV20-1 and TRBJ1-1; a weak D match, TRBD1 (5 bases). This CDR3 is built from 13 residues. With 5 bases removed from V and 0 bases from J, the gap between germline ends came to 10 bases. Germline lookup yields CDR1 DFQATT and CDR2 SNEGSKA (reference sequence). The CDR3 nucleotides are TGCAGTGCTGGACAACATCTGAACACTGAAGCTTTCTTT. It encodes CSAGQHLNTEAFF.

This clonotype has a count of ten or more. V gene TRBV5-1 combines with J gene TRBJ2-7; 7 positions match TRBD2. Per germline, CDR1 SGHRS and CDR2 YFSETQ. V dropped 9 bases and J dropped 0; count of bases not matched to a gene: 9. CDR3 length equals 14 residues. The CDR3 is CATWEGRGSYEQYF. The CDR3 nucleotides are TGCGCCACCTGGGAGGGTAGGGGCTCCTACGAGCAGTACTTC.

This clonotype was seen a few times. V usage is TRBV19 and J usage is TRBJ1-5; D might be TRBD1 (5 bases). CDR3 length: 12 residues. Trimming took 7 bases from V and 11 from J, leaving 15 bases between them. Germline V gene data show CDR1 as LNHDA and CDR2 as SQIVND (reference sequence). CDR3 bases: TGTGCCAGTACGGACACCCCGGGTGCCCAGCATTTT. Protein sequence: CASTDTPGAQHF.

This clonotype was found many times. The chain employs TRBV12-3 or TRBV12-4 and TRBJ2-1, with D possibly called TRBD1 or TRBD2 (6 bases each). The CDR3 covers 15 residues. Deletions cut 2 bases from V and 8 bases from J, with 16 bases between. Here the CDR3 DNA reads TGTGCCAGCAGTTTACTATCCGGGGGCCTTGATGAGCAGTTCTTC. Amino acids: CASSLLSGGLDEQFF.

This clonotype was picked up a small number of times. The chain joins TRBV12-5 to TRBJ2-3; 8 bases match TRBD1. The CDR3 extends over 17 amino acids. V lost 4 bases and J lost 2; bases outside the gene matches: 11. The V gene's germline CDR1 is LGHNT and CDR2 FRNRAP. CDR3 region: CASGYPRPGGTTDTQYF. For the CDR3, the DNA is TGTGCTAGTGGTTACCCCCGGCCAGGGGGCACCACAGATACGCAGTATTTT.